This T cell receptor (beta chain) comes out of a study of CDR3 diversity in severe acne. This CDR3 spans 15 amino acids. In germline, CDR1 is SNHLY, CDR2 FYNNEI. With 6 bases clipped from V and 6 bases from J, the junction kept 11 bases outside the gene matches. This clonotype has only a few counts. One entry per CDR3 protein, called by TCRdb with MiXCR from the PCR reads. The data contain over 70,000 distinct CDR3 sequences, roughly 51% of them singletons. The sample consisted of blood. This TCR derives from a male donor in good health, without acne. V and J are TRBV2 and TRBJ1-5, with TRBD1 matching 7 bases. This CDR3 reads CASSLARDSGQPQHF. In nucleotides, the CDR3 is TGTGCCAGCAGCTTAGCGCGGGACAGTGGTCAGCCCCAGCATTTT.